This T cell receptor (beta chain) was profiled in a study of T cell repertoires in cytomegalovirus infection. At the level of the study: Public TCR beta signature analysis indicated the presence of both CMV infection and matching HLA type.

Study observations and caveats: The response measured ex vivo was dominated by TCR beta clonotypes (HLA-C-restricted and CMV-specific). There were carriers of CMV plus the relevant HLA, and cumulative public TCR beta family frequency identified them.

TCRdb fed the reads into MiXCR, producing one record per CDR3 protein. The data show roughly 800,000 distinct CDR3 sequences, with roughly 28% seen just once and roughly 14% held by the top ten. In its sample, this clonotype was seen many times. The antigen remains unidentified. V was cut by 0 bases and J by 6 bases, with 6 bases left in between. CDR1 is SGHRS and CDR2 is YFSETQ in the germline V gene. This CDR3 is built from 12 residues. The specimen was cultured CD8+ T cells from PBMCs, collected from culture after CMV antigen stimulation. This TCR came from a human donor in good health (CMV status not recorded). Some clones in this sample may be carry-over from other donors' samples. The chain has TRBV5-1 and TRBJ1-2; D gene unclear. CDR3 coding DNA: TGCGCCAGCAGCTTGGCCAGGAATGGCTACACCTTC. Translation: CASSLARNGYTF. Full variable domain (rest looked up from reference TRBV5-1 and TRBJ1-2): KAGVTQTPRYLIKTRGQQVTLSCSPISGHRSVSWYQQTPGQGLQFLFEYFSETQRNKGNFPGRFSGRQFSNSRSEMNVSTLELGDSALYLCASSLARNGYTFGSGTRLTVV.